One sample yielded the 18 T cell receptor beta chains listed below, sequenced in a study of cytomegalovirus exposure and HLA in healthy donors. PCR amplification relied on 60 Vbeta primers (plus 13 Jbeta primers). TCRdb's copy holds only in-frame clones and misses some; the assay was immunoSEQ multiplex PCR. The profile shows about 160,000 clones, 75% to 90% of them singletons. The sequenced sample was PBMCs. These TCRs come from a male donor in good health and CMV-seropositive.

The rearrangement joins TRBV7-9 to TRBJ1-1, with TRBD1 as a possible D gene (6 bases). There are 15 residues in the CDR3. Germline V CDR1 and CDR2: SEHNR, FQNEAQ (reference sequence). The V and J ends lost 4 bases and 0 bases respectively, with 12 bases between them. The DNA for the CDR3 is TGTGCCAGCAGCTCCGAGACAGGAGTGAACACTGAAGCTTTCTTT. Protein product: CASSSETGVNTEAFF.

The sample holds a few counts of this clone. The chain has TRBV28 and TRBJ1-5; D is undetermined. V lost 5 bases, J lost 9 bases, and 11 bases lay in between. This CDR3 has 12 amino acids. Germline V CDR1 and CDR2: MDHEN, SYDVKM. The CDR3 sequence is CASSPGFGPQHF. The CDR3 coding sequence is TGTGCCAGCAGTCCTGGCTTTGGGCCCCAGCATTTT.

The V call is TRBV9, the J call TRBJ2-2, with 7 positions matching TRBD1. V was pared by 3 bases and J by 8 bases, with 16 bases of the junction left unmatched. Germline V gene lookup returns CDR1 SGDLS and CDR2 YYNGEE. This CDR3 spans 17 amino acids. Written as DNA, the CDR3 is TGTGCCAGCAGCGCCCCAGGGGGACAGTCCTTGGGTGGGGAGCTGTTTTTT. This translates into CASSAPGGQSLGGELFF.

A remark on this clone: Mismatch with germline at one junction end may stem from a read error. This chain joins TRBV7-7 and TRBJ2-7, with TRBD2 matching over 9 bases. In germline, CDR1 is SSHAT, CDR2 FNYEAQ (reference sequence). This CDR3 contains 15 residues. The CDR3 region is CASSPKLAGFYEQYF. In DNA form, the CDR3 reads TGTGCTAGCAGCCCCAAACTAGCGGGTTTCTACGAGCAGTACTTC.

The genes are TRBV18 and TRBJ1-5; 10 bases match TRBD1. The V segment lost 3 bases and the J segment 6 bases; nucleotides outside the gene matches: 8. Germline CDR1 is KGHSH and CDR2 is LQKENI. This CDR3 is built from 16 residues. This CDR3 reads CASSPEPGTGVQPQHF. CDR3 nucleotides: TGTGCCAGCTCACCGGAACCCGGGACAGGGGTTCAGCCCCAGCATTTT.

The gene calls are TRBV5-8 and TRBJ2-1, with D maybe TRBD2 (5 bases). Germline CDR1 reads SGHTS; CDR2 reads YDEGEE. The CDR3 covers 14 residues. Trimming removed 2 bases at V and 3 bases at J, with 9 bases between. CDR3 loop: CASSFPSLYNEQFF. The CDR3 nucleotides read TGTGCCAGCAGCTTCCCTAGCCTCTACAATGAGCAGTTCTTC.

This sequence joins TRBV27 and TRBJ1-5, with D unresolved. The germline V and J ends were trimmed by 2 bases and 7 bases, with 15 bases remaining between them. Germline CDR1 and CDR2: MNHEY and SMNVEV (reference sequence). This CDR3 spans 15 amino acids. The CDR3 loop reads CASSLTGGVKQPQHF. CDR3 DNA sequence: TGTGCCAGCAGTTTAACGGGAGGAGTAAAGCAGCCCCAGCATTTT.

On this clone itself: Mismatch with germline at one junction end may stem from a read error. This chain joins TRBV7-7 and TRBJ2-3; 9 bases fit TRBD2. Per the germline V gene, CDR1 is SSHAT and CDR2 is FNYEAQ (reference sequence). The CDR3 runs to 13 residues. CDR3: CASSPTSGDTQYF. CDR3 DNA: TGTGCTAGCAGCCCGACTAGCGGAGATACGCAGTATTTT.

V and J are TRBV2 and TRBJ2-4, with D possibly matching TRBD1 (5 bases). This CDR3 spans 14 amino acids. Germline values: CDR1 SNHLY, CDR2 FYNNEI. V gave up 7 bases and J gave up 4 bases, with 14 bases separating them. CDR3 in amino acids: CASNYRQPKNIQYF. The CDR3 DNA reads TGTGCCAGCAATTACCGACAGCCTAAAAACATTCAGTACTTC.

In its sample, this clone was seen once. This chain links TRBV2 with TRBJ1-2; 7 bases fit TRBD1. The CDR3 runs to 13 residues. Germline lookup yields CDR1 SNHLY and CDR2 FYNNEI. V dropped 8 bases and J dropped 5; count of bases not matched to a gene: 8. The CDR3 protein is CASPKGQLYGYTF. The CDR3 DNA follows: TGTGCCAGCCCGAAGGGACAGCTATATGGCTACACCTTC.

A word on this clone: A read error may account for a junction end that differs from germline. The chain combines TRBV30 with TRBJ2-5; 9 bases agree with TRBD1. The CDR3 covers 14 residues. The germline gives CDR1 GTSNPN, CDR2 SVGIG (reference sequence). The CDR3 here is CAWSGTGGGETQYF. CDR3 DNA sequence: TGTGCTTGGAGTGGTACAGGGGGCGGAGAGACCCAGTACTTC.

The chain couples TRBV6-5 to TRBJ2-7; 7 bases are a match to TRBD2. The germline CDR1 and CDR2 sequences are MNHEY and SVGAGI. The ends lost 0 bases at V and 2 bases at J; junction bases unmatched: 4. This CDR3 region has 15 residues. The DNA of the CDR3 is TGTGCCAGCAGTTACTCGACGGGAGGTGCCTACGAGCAGTACTTC. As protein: CASSYSTGGAYEQYF.

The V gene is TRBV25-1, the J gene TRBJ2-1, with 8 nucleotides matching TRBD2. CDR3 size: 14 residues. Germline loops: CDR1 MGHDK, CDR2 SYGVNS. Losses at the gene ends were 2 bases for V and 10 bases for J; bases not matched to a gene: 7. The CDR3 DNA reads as TGTGCCAGCAGTGAAACTTTAGCGGGATCCGAGCAGTTCTTC. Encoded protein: CASSETLAGSEQFF.

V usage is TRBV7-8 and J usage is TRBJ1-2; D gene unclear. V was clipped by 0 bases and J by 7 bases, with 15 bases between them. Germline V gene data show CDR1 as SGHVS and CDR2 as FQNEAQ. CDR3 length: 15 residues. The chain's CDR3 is CASSLAVGVVGGYTF. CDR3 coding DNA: TGTGCCAGCAGCTTAGCGGTCGGGGTTGTAGGTGGCTACACCTTC.

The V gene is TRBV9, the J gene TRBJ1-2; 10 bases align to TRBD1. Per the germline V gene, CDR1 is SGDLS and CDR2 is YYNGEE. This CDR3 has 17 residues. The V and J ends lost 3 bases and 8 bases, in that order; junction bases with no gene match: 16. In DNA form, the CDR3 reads TGTGCCAGCAGCGCACAGACATTCCGGGACAGGGGTTACGGCTACACCTTC. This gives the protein CASSAQTFRDRGYGYTF.

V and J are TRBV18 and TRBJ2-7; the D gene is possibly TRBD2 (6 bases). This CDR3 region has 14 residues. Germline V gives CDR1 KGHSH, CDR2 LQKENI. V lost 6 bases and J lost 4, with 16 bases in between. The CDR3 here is CASSRGTGEYEQYF. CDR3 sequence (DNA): TGTGCCAGCTCCCGCGGCACGGGGGAGTACGAGCAGTACTTC. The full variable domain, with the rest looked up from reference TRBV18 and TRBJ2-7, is NAGVMQNPRHLVRRRGQEARLRCSPMKGHSHVYWYRQLPEEGLKFMVYLQKENIIDESGMPKERFSAEFPKEGPSILRIQQVVRGDSAAYFCASSRGTGEYEQYFGPGTRLTVT.

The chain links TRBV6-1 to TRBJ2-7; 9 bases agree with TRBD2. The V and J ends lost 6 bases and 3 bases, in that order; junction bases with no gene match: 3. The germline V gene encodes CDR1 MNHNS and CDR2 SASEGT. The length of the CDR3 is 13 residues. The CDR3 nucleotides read TGTGCCAGCAGCGAGACTAGCGGCTACGAGCAGTACTTC. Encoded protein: CASSETSGYEQYF.

The CDR3 DNA reads TGTGCCAGTAGTAGGGACAGACCCTACGAGCAGTACTTC. It yields the protein CASSRDRPYEQYF. The chain couples TRBV19 to TRBJ2-7, with 7 bases that match TRBD1. The J segment lost 2 bases and the V segment lost 4 bases, leaving 2 bases of the junction unmatched. Germline V gives CDR1 LNHDA, CDR2 SQIVND (reference sequence). This CDR3 spans 13 amino acids.